This entry describes one TCR beta chain. The antigen is unknown. V was clipped by 6 bases and J by 5 bases, with 16 bases between them. The germline CDR1 and CDR2 sequences are SNHLY and FYNNEI. The CDR3 length is 14 residues. The cryopreserved samples used held about 1-10 million PBMC prior to extraction of DNA. This sample is part of a study of long-term antiretroviral therapy in people with HIV. Study-wide results and caveats: Clonal populations expanded prior to ART predominated within the repertoire at all time points.

The libraries were made with immunoSEQ v3.0 at survey level. Sequencing used immunoSEQ multiplex PCR; TCRdb keeps in-frame clones, though not all of them. This table has 26,000 or so clones, about 93% appearing once. The sequences come from unsorted PBMCs, collected 6.2 years after starting antiretroviral therapy. The chain is built from TRBV2 and TRBJ2-5, with D perhaps matching TRBD2 (6 bases). This sequence was found in a man between 35 and 55 years old with HIV. CDR3 amino acids: CASRRDPGTETQYF. The CDR3 DNA follows: TGTGCCAGCAGGCGGGACCCAGGGACGGAGACCCAGTACTTC.